This entry lists 24 T cell receptor beta chains sequenced from one sample in a study of beta chain features in type 1 diabetes. Expressed TCRB transcripts were sequenced, since all the RNA that had been isolated was reverse transcribed. Assay used: immunoSEQ multiplex PCR; TCRdb lists only in-frame clones, some missing. The sample shows 850,000 to 900,000 clones, 17% of them seen only once. The specimen sequenced was naive CD4+ T cells from blood. These receptors were collected from a woman aged 18-29 years in good health.

In its sample, this clone was seen a few times. J is TRBJ2-2 and V is TRBV7-6; D is unclear. This CDR3 comprises 16 residues. The germline gives CDR1 SGHVS, CDR2 FNYEAQ. Trimming pared 1 base from V and 8 bases from J, leaving 17 bases between. Here the CDR3 DNA reads TGTGCCAGCAGCTTAGTTCCGTGGGCAGGACGTGGGGAGCTGTTTTTT. Its translation: CASSLVPWAGRGELFF.

This clone was recorded a few times. V usage is TRBV7-2 and J usage is TRBJ1-5; D perhaps matches TRBD1 (5 bases). CDR3 length: 13 residues. Trimming took off 2 bases at V and 4 bases at J, with 6 bases between the two ends. CDR1 and CDR2 from the germline V gene are SGHTA and FQGNSA. The CDR3 region has the DNA TGTGCCAGCAGCTTATGGGGGAATCAGCCCCAGCATTTT. Its protein is CASSLWGNQPQHF.

This rearrangement joins TRBV6-1 to TRBJ2-7; no definite D call. With 3 bases removed from V and 2 bases from J, the gap between germline ends came to 14 bases. From germline, CDR1 is MNHNS and CDR2 SASEGT. This CDR3 is 15 amino acids long. In DNA form, the CDR3 reads TGTGCCAGCAGTGAGTGGAGTGGGATTACCTACGAGCAGTACTTC. This translates into CASSEWSGITYEQYF.

The table lists this clone with a few counts. The chain joins TRBV21-1 to TRBJ1-5; TRBD1 reflects the table's D call only, with no check against the DNA. TRBV21-1 is shown as a pseudogene. The CDR3 consists of 17 residues. CDR3 sequence reads: CASSTAWRQVEHQPQHF. The CDR3 nucleotides read TGTGCCAGCAGCACCGCATGGAGACAGGTTGAGCATCAGCCCCAGCATTTT.

The rearrangement joins TRBV6-6 to TRBJ2-1; 9 bases are a match to TRBD1. The germline CDR1 and CDR2 sequences are MNHNY and SVGAGI (reference sequence). There are 14 residues in the CDR3. The V gene end was trimmed by 5 bases and the J gene end by 7 bases; junction bases not matched to a gene: 6. DNA of the CDR3: TGTGCCAGCAGTCCACGGACAGGGGCAAATGAGCAGTTCTTC. Translating gives CASSPRTGANEQFF.

This clone was recorded a few times. This chain connects TRBV7-9 to TRBJ1-3, with D unclear. V lost 4 bases and J 4 bases, leaving 5 bases between the germline ends. CDR1 is SEHNR and CDR2 is FQNEAQ in the germline V gene (reference sequence). The CDR3 sequence is 12 residues long. The CDR3 spells CASSSQGNTIYF. The CDR3 bases are TGTGCCAGCAGCTCACAGGGAAACACCATATATTTT.

This clone has more than one count but fewer than ten. V and J are TRBV29-1 and TRBJ2-7; D is possibly TRBD2 (7 bases). The CDR3 totals 13 residues. CDR1 is SQVTM, CDR2 ANQGSEA, per germline. Between the trimmed V and J ends, which lost 7 bases and 3 bases, there was a span of 16 bases. CDR3 region: CSGGGSRLYEQYF. The CDR3 nucleotides read TGCAGCGGGGGGGGCAGCAGACTCTACGAGCAGTACTTC.

This clone has a handful of counts. The chain links TRBV9 to TRBJ2-7, with a possible D match to TRBD1 (5 bases). Germline CDR1 reads SGDLS; CDR2 reads YYNGEE. The CDR3 runs 15 residues. Between the trimmed V and J ends, which lost 4 bases and 2 bases, there was a span of 16 bases. CDR3 in amino acids: CASSKSQGNPYEQYF. Written as DNA, the CDR3 is TGTGCCAGCAGCAAAAGCCAGGGTAATCCCTACGAGCAGTACTTC.

The chain is built from TRBV11-2 and TRBJ1-1; TRBD1 is a possible D gene (6 bases). The V gene's germline CDR1 is SGHAT and CDR2 FQNNGV. The CDR3 spans 13 residues. Trimming took off 7 bases at V and 1 base at J, with 10 bases between the two ends. The CDR3 spells CASKEQGNTEAFF. CDR3 nucleotides: TGTGCCAGCAAGGAACAGGGGAACACTGAAGCTTTCTTT.

The V call is TRBV7-2, the J call TRBJ2-1; tentatively, D is TRBD1 or TRBD2 (5 bases each). This CDR3 is 15 amino acids long. The V and J ends lost 1 base and 12 bases respectively, with 19 bases between them. Per the germline V gene, CDR1 is SGHTA and CDR2 is FQGNSA. The CDR3 DNA reads TGTGCCAGCAGCTTAGACCGGGACCCTCGCCTGAGGCAGTTCTTC. Residues: CASSLDRDPRLRQFF.

A few counts support this clone. The chain is built from TRBV7-8 and TRBJ2-5, with unresolved D. The CDR3 sequence is 15 residues long. Trimming cost V 1 base and J 2 bases, with 11 bases left between them. The germline CDR1 and CDR2 sequences are SGHVS and FQNEAQ. CDR3 sequence (DNA): TGTGCCAGCAGCTTAGGGGTGCGCGGACAAGAGACCCAGTACTTC. Protein sequence: CASSLGVRGQETQYF.

This clone showed up just a few times. The V call is TRBV5-1, the J call TRBJ2-7, with TRBD2 as a possible D gene (5 bases). Trimming took off 5 bases at V and 2 bases at J, with 14 bases between the two ends. Germline CDR1 is SGHRS and CDR2 is YFSETQ. CDR3 length: 14 amino acids. DNA for the CDR3: TGCGCCAGCAGTGCGGGCCTACGGCCCTACGAGCAGTACTTC. Its protein is CASSAGLRPYEQYF.

The chain combines TRBV7-2 with TRBJ1-1; D might be TRBD1 (6 bases). V lost 5 bases and J lost 1, with 11 bases in between. The CDR3 length is 14 residues. The V gene's germline CDR1 is SGHTA and CDR2 FQGNSA. The CDR3 sequence: CASSPQTGNTEAFF. As DNA, the CDR3 is TGTGCCAGCAGCCCGCAGACAGGGAACACTGAAGCTTTCTTT.

The rearrangement links TRBV7-2 to TRBJ2-7; 9 bases line up with TRBD1. Trimming took 3 bases from V and 7 from J; bases not matched to a gene: 7. From germline, CDR1 is SGHTA and CDR2 FQGNSA. There are 14 residues in the CDR3. The CDR3 loop is CASSLGTGHGEQYF. In nucleotides, the CDR3 is TGTGCCAGCAGCTTGGGGACAGGGCACGGGGAGCAGTACTTC. The full variable domain, completed using reference TRBV7-2 and TRBJ2-7, is GAGVSQSPSNKVTEKGKDVELRCDPISGHTALYWYRQSLGQGLEFLIYFQGNSAPDKSGLPSDRFSAERTGGSVSTLTIQRTQQEDSAVYLCASSLGTGHGEQYFGPGTRLTVT.

The chain links TRBV10-3 to TRBJ2-5; 7 bases are shared with TRBD1. The DNA matches TRBJ2-7 better at its end, which makes the J call doubtful. Germline assignment: CDR1 ENHRY and CDR2 SYGVKD. This CDR3 has 15 amino acids. The CDR3 region has the DNA TGTGCCATCAGTGAGCGGCCAGGGGGTATCTACGAGCAGTACTTC. Its translation is CAISERPGGIYEQYF.

The chain employs TRBV13 and TRBJ2-1, with D possibly called TRBD1 or TRBD2 (6 bases each). Germline V gene sequence: CDR1 PRHDT, CDR2 FYEKMQ (reference sequence). Trimming cost V 4 bases and J 3 bases, with 22 bases left between them. The CDR3 totals 18 residues. The DNA of the CDR3 is TGTGCCAGCAGCTATAAACGAGGTGCAAGGGGGGTCTACAATGAGCAGTTCTTC. This gives the protein CASSYKRGARGVYNEQFF.

The gene calls are TRBV5-1 and TRBJ1-1; possibly TRBD1 for D (6 bases). CDR1 and CDR2 (germline): SGHRS, YFSETQ. V lost 0 bases to trimming and J lost 1 base, with 10 bases between them. The CDR3 length is 15 residues. The CDR3, as DNA: TGCGCCAGCAGCTTGGCCAGGGGATGGAACACTGAAGCTTTCTTT. Translation: CASSLARGWNTEAFF.

V and J are TRBV4-3 and TRBJ2-5; 11 nucleotides agree with TRBD2. The end of the DNA is better explained by TRBJ2-7, so the J call may be wrong. This CDR3 is built from 15 residues. Germline V gives CDR1 LGHNA, CDR2 YSLEER. The CDR3 DNA reads TGCGCCAGCAGCCAACAGGGGACTAGCGGCTACGAGCAGTACTTC. As protein: CASSQQGTSGYEQYF.

CDR3 in amino acids: CASSQDTYQPQFF. Written as DNA, the CDR3 is TGCGCCAGCAGCCAAGATACCTACCAGCCACAGTTCTTC. The rearrangement links TRBV4-1 to TRBJ2-1; unclear D gene. The germline V and J ends were trimmed by 0 bases and 13 bases, with 13 bases remaining between them. CDR1 MGHRA and CDR2 YSYEKL come from the germline V gene. The length of the CDR3 is 13 residues.

This clone was seen more than once but under ten times. Different DNA sequences within this sample yield the same CDR3. V gene TRBV7-8 combines with J gene TRBJ2-5; a possible D gene is TRBD2 (5 bases). The CDR3 extends over 13 amino acids. V lost 1 base and J 3 bases, leaving 6 bases between the germline ends. The germline V gene has CDR1 SGHVS and CDR2 FQNEAQ. CDR3 in amino acids: CASSLVGKETQYF. The CDR3 coding sequence is TGTGCCAGCAGCTTAGTCGGGAAAGAGACCCAGTACTTC.

This clone was seen once. V and J are TRBV6-5 and TRBJ1-2; D is uncertain. The CDR3 runs to 14 residues. Germline V gives CDR1 MNHEY, CDR2 SVGAGI. The ends were cut back, 0 bases at V and 5 bases at J, with 10 bases in the middle. CDR3 in amino acids: CASSYSTEKYGYTF. The CDR3 nucleotides are TGTGCCAGCAGTTACTCGACCGAAAAATATGGCTACACCTTC.

The V and J genes are TRBV7-2 and TRBJ1-5; D not certain. This CDR3 is 15 amino acids long. CDR1 is SGHTA, CDR2 FQGNSA, per germline. The ends were cut back, 4 bases at V and 0 bases at J, with 10 bases in the middle. CDR3 in amino acids: CASSWTVNSNQPQHF. The CDR3 DNA follows: TGTGCCAGCAGCTGGACGGTTAATAGCAATCAGCCCCAGCATTTT.

This clone was counted between two and nine times. The genes are TRBV5-1 and TRBJ2-5, with a weak D call TRBD2 (5 bases). Trimming pared 2 bases from V and 5 bases from J, leaving 10 bases between. Germline assignment: CDR1 SGHRS and CDR2 YFSETQ. This CDR3 region has 13 residues. The CDR3: CASSFGKSETQYF. The CDR3 DNA is TGCGCCAGCAGCTTCGGGAAGTCGGAGACCCAGTACTTC.

This chain joins TRBV28 and TRBJ1-5; TRBD1 is a possible D gene (5 bases). CDR1 and CDR2 from the germline V gene are MDHEN and SYDVKM. This CDR3 region has 15 residues. V lost 2 bases and J 3 bases, leaving 11 bases between the germline ends. DNA of the CDR3: TGTGCCAGCAGTTTACCAGGGTCCCCCAATCAGCCCCAGCATTTT. It codes for CASSLPGSPNQPQHF.